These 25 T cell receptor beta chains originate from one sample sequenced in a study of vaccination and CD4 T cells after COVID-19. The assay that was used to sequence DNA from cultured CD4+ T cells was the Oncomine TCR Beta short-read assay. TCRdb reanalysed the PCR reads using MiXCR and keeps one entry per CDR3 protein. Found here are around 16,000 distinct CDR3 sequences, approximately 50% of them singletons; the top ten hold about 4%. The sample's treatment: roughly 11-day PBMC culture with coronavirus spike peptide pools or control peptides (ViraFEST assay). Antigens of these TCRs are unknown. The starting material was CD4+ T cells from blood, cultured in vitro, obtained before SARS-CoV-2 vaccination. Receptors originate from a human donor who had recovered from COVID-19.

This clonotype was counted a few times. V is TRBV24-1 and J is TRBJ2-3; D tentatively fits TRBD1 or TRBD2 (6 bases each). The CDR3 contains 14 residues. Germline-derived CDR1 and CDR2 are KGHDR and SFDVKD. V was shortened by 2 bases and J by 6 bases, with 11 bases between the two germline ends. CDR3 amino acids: CATSDSTGRDTQYF. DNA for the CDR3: TGTGCCACCAGTGATTCAACAGGGAGGGATACGCAGTATTTT.

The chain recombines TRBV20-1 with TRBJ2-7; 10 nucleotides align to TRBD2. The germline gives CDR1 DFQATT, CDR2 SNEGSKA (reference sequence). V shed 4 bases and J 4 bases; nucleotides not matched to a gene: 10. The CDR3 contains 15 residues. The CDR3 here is CSATIPGTSAYEQYF. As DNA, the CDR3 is TGCAGTGCTACCATCCCCGGGACTAGCGCTTACGAGCAGTACTTC.

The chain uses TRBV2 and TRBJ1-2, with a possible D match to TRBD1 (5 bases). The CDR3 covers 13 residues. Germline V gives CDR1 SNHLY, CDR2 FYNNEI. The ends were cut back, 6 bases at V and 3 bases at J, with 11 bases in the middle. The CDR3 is CASRPDSDYGYTF. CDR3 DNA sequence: TGTGCCAGCAGGCCCGACAGTGACTATGGCTACACCTTC.

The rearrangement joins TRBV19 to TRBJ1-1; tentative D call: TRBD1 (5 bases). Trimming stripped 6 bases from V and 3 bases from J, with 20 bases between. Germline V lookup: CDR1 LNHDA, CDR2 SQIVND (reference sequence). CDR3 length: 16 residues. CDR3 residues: CASSPRGGARDTEAFF. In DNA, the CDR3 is TGTGCCAGTAGCCCGAGGGGAGGGGCGCGAGACACTGAAGCTTTCTTT.

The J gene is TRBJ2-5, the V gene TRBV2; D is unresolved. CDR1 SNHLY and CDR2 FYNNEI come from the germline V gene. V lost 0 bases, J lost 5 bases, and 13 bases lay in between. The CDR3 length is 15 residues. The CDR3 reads CASSEAWRYVETQYF. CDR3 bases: TGTGCCAGCAGTGAAGCGTGGCGCTACGTGGAGACCCAGTACTTC. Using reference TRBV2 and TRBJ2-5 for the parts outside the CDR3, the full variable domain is EPEVTQTPSHQVTQMGQEVILRCVPISNHLYFYWYRQILGQKVEFLVSFYNNEISEKSEIFDDQFSVERPDGSNFTLKIRSTKLEDSAMYFCASSEAWRYVETQYFGPGTRLLVL.

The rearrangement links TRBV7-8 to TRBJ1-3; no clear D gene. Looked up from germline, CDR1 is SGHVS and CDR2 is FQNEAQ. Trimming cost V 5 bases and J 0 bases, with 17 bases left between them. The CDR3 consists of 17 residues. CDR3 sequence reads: CASSPSRTLSSGNTIYF. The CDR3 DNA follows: TGTGCCAGCAGCCCCTCACGAACCCTGAGCTCTGGAAACACCATATATTTT.

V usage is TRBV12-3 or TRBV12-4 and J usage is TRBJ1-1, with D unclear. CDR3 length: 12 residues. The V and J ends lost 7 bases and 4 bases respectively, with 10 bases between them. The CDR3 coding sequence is TGTGCCAGCACTAAGGGCCCCACTGAAGCTTTCTTT. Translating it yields CASTKGPTEAFF.

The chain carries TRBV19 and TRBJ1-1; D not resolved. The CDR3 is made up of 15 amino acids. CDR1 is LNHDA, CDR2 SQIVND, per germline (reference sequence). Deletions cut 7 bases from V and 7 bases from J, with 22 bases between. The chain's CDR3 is CASTPSDRTLGEAFF. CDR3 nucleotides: TGTGCCAGTACCCCCTCGGATAGGACGCTGGGTGAAGCTTTCTTT.

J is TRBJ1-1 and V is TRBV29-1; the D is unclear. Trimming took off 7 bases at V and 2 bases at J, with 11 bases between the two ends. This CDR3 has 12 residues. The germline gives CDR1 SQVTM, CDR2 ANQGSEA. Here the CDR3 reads CSAEGSNTEAFF. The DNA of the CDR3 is TGCAGCGCCGAAGGGAGTAACACTGAAGCTTTCTTT.

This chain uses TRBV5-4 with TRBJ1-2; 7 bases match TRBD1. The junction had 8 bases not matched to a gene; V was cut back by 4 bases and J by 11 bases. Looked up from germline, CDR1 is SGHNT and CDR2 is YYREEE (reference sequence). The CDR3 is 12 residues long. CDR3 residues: CASSPGTERYTF. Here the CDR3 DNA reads TGTGCCAGCAGCCCAGGGACAGAGCGGTACACCTTC.

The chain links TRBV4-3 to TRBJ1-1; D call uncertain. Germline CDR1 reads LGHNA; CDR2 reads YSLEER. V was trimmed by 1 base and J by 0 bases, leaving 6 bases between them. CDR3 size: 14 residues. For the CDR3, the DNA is TGCGCCAGCAGCCAAGGATGGGTGAACACTGAAGCTTTCTTT. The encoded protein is CASSQGWVNTEAFF.

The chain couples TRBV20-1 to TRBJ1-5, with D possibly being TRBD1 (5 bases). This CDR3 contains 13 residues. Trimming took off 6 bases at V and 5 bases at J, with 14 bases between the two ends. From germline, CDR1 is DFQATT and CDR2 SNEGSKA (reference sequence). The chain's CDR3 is CSAPGFGDQPQHF. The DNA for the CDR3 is TGCAGTGCACCAGGGTTTGGGGATCAGCCCCAGCATTTT.

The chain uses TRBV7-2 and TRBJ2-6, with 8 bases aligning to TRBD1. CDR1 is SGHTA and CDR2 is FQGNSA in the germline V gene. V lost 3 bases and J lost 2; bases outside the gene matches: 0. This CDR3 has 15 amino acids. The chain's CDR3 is CASSLDRAGANVLTF. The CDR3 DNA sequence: TGTGCCAGCAGCTTGGACAGGGCTGGGGCCAACGTCCTGACTTTC.

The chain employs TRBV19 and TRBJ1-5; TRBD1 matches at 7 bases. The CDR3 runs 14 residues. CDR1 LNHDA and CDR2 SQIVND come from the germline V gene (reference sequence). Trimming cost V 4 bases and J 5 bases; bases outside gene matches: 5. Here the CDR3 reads CASSTRGGDQPQHF. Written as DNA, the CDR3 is TGTGCCAGTAGTACCAGGGGGGGTGATCAGCCCCAGCATTTT.

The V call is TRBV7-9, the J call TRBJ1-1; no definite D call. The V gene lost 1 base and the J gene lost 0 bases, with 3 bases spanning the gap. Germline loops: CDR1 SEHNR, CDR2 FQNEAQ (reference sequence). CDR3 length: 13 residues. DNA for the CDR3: TGTGCCAGCAGCTTAGAAGTGAACACTGAAGCTTTCTTT. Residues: CASSLEVNTEAFF. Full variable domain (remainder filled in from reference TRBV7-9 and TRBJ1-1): DTGVSQNPRHKITKRGQNVTFRCDPISEHNRLYWYRQTLGQGPEFLTYFQNEAQLEKSRLLSDRFSAERPKGSFSTLEIQRTEQGDSAMYLCASSLEVNTEAFFGQGTRLTVV.

The CDR3 DNA follows: TGCAGTGCGACGCCGGGACAGGGATTAGCCAAAAACATTCAGTACTTC. Translated: CSATPGQGLAKNIQYF. The gene calls are TRBV20-1 and TRBJ2-4; 9 nucleotides align to TRBD1. V lost 6 bases and J lost 0; bases outside the gene matches: 9. The length of the CDR3 is 16 residues. Germline V gene lookup returns CDR1 DFQATT and CDR2 SNEGSKA (reference sequence).

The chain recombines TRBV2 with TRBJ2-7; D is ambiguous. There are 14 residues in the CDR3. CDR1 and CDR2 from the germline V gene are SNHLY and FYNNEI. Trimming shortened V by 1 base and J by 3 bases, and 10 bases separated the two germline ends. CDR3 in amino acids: CASSEVGFGYEQYF. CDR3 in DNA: TGTGCCAGCAGTGAAGTGGGTTTTGGCTACGAGCAGTACTTC.

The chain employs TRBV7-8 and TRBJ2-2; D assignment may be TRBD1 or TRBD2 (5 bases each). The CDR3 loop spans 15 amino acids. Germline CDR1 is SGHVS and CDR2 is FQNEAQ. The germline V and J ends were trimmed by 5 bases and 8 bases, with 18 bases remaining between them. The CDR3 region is CASSPRDVPPGELFF. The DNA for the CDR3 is TGTGCCAGCAGCCCCCGGGACGTCCCACCAGGGGAGCTGTTTTTT.

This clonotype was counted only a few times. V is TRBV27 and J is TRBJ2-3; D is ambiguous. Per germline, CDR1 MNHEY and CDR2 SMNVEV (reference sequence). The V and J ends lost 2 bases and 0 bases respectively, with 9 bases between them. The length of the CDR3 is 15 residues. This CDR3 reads CASSLNPDSTDTQYF. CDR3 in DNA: TGTGCCAGCAGTTTAAACCCAGATAGCACAGATACGCAGTATTTT.

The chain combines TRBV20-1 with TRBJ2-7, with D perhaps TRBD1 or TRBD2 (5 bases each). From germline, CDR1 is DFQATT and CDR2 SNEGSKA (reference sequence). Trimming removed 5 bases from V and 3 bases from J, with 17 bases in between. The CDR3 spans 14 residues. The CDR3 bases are TGCAGTGCTGGAAAATCCGGGACCAACTACGAGCAGTACTTC. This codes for CSAGKSGTNYEQYF.

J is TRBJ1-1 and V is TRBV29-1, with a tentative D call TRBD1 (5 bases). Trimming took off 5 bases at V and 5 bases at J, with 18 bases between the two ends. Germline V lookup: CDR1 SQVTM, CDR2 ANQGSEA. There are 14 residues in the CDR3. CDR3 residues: CSVSGSGVDTEAFF. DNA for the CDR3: TGCAGCGTTTCGGGTTCGGGGGTGGATACTGAAGCTTTCTTT.

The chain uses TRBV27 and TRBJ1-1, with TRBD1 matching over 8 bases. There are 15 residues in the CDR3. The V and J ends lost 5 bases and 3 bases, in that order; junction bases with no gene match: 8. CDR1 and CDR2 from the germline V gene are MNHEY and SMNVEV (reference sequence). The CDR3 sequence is CASSPSRGRYTEAFF. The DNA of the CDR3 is TGTGCCAGCAGTCCAAGCAGGGGGCGGTACACTGAAGCTTTCTTT.

CDR3 bases: TGCAGTGCCAGGCCGGGACTAGCGTACTACGAGCAGTACTTC. This codes for CSARPGLAYYEQYF. The chain has TRBV20-1 and TRBJ2-7; 10 bases are a match to TRBD2. The CDR3 totals 14 residues. V dropped 6 bases and J dropped 3; count of bases not matched to a gene: 8. Germline-derived CDR1 and CDR2 are DFQATT and SNEGSKA (reference sequence).

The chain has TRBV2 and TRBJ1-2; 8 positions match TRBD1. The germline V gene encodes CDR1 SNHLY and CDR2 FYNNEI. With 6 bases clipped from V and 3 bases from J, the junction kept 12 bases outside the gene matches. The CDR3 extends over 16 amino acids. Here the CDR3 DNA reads TGTGCCAGCAGGTTATTTGGACAGGGTAATGACTATGGCTACACCTTC. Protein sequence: CASRLFGQGNDYGYTF.

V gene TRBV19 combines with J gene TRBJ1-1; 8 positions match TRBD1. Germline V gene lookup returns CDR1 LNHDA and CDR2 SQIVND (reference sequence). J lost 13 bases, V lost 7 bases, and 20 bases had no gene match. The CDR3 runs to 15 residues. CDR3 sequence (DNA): TGTGCCAGTAAGGAGAGTAGGACAGGGCGGACTCTGGGTTTCTTT. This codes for CASKESRTGRTLGFF.